This TCR beta chain emerged from a study of blood T cell repertoires in COVID-19. Across the study: Acute-phase and convalescent COVID-19 samples originated in the United States, Italy and Spain. T cells, B-cell-depleted T cells, or PBMCs supplied cDNA or gDNA.

Germline V lookup: CDR1 SGHKS, CDR2 YYEKEE (reference sequence). This CDR3 is built from 15 residues. Trimming took off 2 bases at V and 0 bases at J, with 9 bases between the two ends. This clone was detected a few times. In the study's own analysis: Quantification of nucleated cells was approximated via reference gene primer amplification. TCRdb's copy holds only in-frame clones and misses some; the assay was immunoSEQ multiplex PCR. D and trimming come from the DNA, and the V and J calls and clone size come from that table. This sample carries around 170,000 clones, roughly four fifths of them seen once, and the ten largest clones take around 6.1%.

The sample was peripheral blood. The chain uses TRBV5-5 and TRBJ1-5, with D uncertain. The receptor's source is a woman aged 40 to 50 with acute or convalescent COVID-19. Here the CDR3 DNA reads TGTGCCAGCAGCTTTGAGGGTTATAGCAATCAGCCCCAGCATTTT. Protein sequence: CASSFEGYSNQPQHF.